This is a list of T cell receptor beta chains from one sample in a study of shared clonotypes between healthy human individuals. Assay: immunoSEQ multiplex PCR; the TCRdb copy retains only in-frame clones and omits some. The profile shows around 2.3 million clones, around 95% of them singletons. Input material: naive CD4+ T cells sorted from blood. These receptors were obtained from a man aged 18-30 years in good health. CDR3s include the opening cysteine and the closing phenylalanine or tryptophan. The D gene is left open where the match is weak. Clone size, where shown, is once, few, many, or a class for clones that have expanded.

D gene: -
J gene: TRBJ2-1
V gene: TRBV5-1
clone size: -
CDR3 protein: CASSLTYEQFF
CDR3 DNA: TGCGCCAGCAGCTTGACCTATGAGCAGTTCTTC

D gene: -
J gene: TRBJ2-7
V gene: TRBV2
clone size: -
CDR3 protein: CASSEALGSSYEQYF
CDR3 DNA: TGTGCCAGCAGTGAAGCCCTCGGGAGCTCCTACGAGCAGTACTTC

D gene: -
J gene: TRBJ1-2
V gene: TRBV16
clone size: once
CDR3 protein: CASSQSLQTKDHTF
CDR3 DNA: TGTGCCAGCAGCCAATCGTTACAGACGAAAGATCACACCTTC

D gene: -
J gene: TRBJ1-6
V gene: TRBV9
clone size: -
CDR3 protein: CASSPPPAAGASPLHF
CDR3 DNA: TGTGCCAGCAGCCCTCCCCCGGCCGCCGGGGCTTCACCCCTCCACTTT

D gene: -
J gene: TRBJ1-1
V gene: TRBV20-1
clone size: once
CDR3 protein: CSANSGTSAFF
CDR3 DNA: TGCAGTGCAAACTCCGGGACCTCGGCTTTCTTT

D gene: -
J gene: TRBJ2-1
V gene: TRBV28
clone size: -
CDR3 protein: CAGRAGGRREQFF
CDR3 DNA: TGTGCCGGCCGGGCCGGCGGACGTCGAGAGCAGTTCTTC

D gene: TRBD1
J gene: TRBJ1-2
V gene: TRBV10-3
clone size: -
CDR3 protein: CAIRDGTGNGYTF
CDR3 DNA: TGTGCCATCCGCGACGGGACAGGGAATGGCTACACCTTC

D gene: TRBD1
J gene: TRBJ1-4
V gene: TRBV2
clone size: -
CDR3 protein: CASTGQGGEKLFF
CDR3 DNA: TGTGCCAGCACCGGACAGGGCGGTGAAAAACTGTTTTTT

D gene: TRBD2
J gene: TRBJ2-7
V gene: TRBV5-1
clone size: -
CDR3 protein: CASSSGLAGGKISYEQYF
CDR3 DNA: TGCGCCAGCAGCTCGGGACTAGCGGGGGGAAAAATCTCCTACGAGCAGTACTTC

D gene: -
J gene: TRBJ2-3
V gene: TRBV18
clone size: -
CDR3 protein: CASSRLKNTQYF
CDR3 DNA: TGTGCCAGCTCACGGTTGAAAAATACGCAGTATTTT

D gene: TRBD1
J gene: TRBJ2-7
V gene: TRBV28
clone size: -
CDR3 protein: CASSPPTGYSYEQYF
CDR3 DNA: TGTGCCAGCAGTCCCCCGACAGGGTACTCCTACGAGCAGTACTTC

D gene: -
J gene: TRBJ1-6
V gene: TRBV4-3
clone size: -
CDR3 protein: CASSQLRSGGSPLHF
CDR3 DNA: TGCGCCAGCAGCCAATTAAGGTCCGGGGGTTCACCCCTCCACTTT

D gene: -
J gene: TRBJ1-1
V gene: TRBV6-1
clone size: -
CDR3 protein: CASSERRGTEAFF
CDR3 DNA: TGTGCCAGCAGTGAACGCAGGGGAACTGAAGCTTTCTTT

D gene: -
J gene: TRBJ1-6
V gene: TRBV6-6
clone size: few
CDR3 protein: CASSPGLRNSPLHF
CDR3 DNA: TGTGCCAGCAGTCCCGGACTGAGAAATTCACCCCTCCACTTT

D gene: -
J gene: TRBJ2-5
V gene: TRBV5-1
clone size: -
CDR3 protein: CASSLGTSQETQYF
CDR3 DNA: TGCGCCAGCAGCTTGGGAACTTCCCAAGAGACCCAGTACTTC

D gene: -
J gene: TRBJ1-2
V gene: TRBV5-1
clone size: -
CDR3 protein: CASSLGGQANYGYTF
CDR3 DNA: TGCGCCAGCAGCTTGGGTGGGCAGGCGAACTATGGCTACACCTTC

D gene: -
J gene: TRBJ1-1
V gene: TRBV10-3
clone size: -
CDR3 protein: CAIGGMSNTEAFF
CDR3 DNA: TGTGCCATCGGAGGGATGAGCAACACTGAAGCTTTCTTT

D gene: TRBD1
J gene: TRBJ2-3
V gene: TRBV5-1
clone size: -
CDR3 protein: CASSQGQEKPDTQYF
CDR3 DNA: TGCGCCAGCAGCCAGGGACAGGAAAAGCCAGATACGCAGTATTTT

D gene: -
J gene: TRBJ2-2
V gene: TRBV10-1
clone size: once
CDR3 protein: CASGASVAGELFF
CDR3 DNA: TGCGCCAGCGGGGCTAGCGTGGCCGGGGAGCTGTTTTTT

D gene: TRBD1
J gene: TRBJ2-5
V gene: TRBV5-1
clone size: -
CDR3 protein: CASSPRPGTGDGQYF
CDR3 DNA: TGCGCCAGCAGCCCCCGGCCGGGGACAGGGGACGGCCAGTACTTC